These 10 T cell receptor beta chains came from one sample sequenced in a study of radiotherapy plus CTLA-4 blockade in lung cancer. The protocol was immunoSEQ multiplex PCR, while the TCRdb copy is restricted to in-frame clones and leaves out a portion. Among approximately 98,000 clones listed, around 83% were seen once. Sequencing was performed on peripheral blood, taken from a patient treated with radiotherapy plus ipilimumab. All receptors derive from a human donor with non-small cell lung cancer who had a partial response to radiotherapy plus ipilimumab.

V usage is TRBV4-1 and J usage is TRBJ1-4; 7 bases are shared with TRBD1. Germline lookup yields CDR1 MGHRA and CDR2 YSYEKL. Losses at the gene ends were 3 bases for V and 3 bases for J; bases not matched to a gene: 1. The CDR3 is 14 residues long. This CDR3 is CASSHQGANEKLFF. As DNA, the CDR3 is TGCGCCAGCAGCCATCAGGGGGCTAATGAAAAACTGTTTTTT.

The rearrangement uses TRBV14 and TRBJ2-2; 9 bases match TRBD1. Trimming cost V 3 bases and J 5 bases; bases outside gene matches: 10. Germline CDR1 SGHDN, CDR2 FVKESK. The CDR3 has 17 amino acids. The CDR3 here is CASSHPPGQGRTGELFF. CDR3 in DNA: TGTGCCAGCAGCCATCCCCCGGGACAGGGACGGACCGGGGAGCTGTTTTTT.

The chain employs TRBV6-1 and TRBJ2-3, with TRBD2 as a possible D gene (6 bases). The length of the CDR3 is 15 residues. The ends were cut back, 3 bases at V and 1 base at J, with 11 bases in the middle. Germline values: CDR1 MNHNS, CDR2 SASEGT. The CDR3 coding sequence is TGTGCCAGCAGTGAGCGGCCGGGAGGCACAGATACGCAGTATTTT. It is translated as CASSERPGGTDTQYF.

The chain employs TRBV18 and TRBJ2-7; tentatively, D is TRBD2 (6 bases). V was clipped by 7 bases and J by 4 bases, with 17 bases between them. This CDR3 spans 14 amino acids. Germline V gene lookup returns CDR1 KGHSH and CDR2 LQKENI. The CDR3 DNA reads as TGTGCCAGCTACGCGGGCGGGGCGCCATACGAGCAGTACTTC. Amino acids: CASYAGGAPYEQYF.

The chain employs TRBV7-9 and TRBJ2-5, with D possibly matching TRBD2 (6 bases). V was cut by 2 bases and J by 4 bases, with 11 bases left in between. Germline values: CDR1 SEHNR, CDR2 FQNEAQ (reference sequence). The CDR3 is 14 residues long. The CDR3 reads CASSLTKGGETQYF. In DNA, the CDR3 is TGTGCCAGCAGCTTAACGAAGGGAGGAGAGACCCAGTACTTC.

This clone has just a few counts. Here the CDR3 DNA reads TGTGCCAGCAGTTCGGACAGGGATAATTTCAATGAGCAGTTCTTC. Amino acid sequence: CASSSDRDNFNEQFF. V is TRBV27 and J is TRBJ2-1; 8 bases agree with TRBD1. Per germline, CDR1 MNHEY and CDR2 SMNVEV (reference sequence). The trim removed 4 bases at V and 6 bases at J, leaving 8 bases unmatched. There are 15 residues in the CDR3.

V usage is TRBV5-1 and J usage is TRBJ1-6, with D unresolved. Germline CDR1 SGHRS, CDR2 YFSETQ. CDR3 length equals 14 residues. The ends were cut back, 5 bases at V and 1 base at J, with 7 bases in the middle. Written as DNA, the CDR3 is TGCGCCAGCAGAGAGGAGTCCTATAATTCACCCCTCCACTTT. It codes for CASREESYNSPLHF.

V usage is TRBV28 and J usage is TRBJ1-2, with 7 bases aligning to TRBD1. J gave up 0 bases and V 6 bases, and 7 bases lay outside the gene matches. Germline CDR1 reads MDHEN; CDR2 reads SYDVKM. The CDR3 contains 15 residues. CDR3 loop: CASSLGTASNYGYTF. The CDR3 coding sequence is TGTGCCAGCAGCCTTGGGACAGCTTCTAACTATGGCTACACCTTC.

This chain connects TRBV27 to TRBJ1-2; TRBD1 matches at 7 bases. Germline assignment: CDR1 MNHEY and CDR2 SMNVEV (reference sequence). CDR3 size: 14 residues. V shed 6 bases and J 8 bases; nucleotides not matched to a gene: 12. The CDR3 bases are TGTGCCAGCAGGAGACAGGGAATAGAAGAAGGCTACACCTTC. Protein product: CASRRQGIEEGYTF.

This clone has more than one count but fewer than ten. The rearrangement joins TRBV15 to TRBJ2-7; TRBD1 matches 9 bases. The CDR3 totals 17 residues. Germline loops: CDR1 LNHNV, CDR2 YYDKDF (reference sequence). The trim removed 0 bases at V and 3 bases at J, leaving 9 bases unmatched. The CDR3 DNA reads TGTGCCACCAGCAGAGAGGGGGGACAGGGCTACTACTACGAGCAGTACTTC. It is translated as CATSREGGQGYYYEQYF.